This is a list of T cell receptor beta chains from one sample in a study of chemoradiotherapy in HPV16-positive cancers. Sequencing used immunoSEQ multiplex PCR; TCRdb keeps in-frame clones, though not all of them. This sample has over 15,000 clones, with 89% found just once. Material: blood, obtained from a patient who underwent chemoradiotherapy. The receptors here all came from a human donor with HPV-associated anogenital cancer. Both conserved end residues are part of each CDR3. Each record gives: V gene, D gene, J gene, clone size, CDR3 protein, CDR3 DNA. The D gene is left open where the match is weak. Only part of the rows carry a size: once, few, many, or a class if the clone is expanded.

TRBV11-2	NA	TRBJ1-1	NA	CASSLDPSMNTEAFF	TGTGCCAGCAGCTTAGATCCTTCAATGAACACTGAAGCTTTCTTT
TRBV11-2	NA	TRBJ2-1	NA	CASSIIGGNEQFF	TGTGCCAGCAGCATCATTGGGGGCAATGAGCAGTTCTTC
TRBV9	NA	TRBJ1-1	NA	CASSVDLNTEAFF	TGTGCCAGCAGCGTAGATCTGAACACTGAAGCTTTCTTT
TRBV5-1	NA	TRBJ1-2	NA	CASSLDPGTPYGYTF	TGCGCCAGCAGCTTGGACCCGGGGACCCCCTATGGCTACACCTTC
TRBV7-3	NA	TRBJ2-2	NA	CASSSWTQTGELFF	TGTGCCAGCAGCTCCTGGACTCAGACCGGGGAGCTGTTTTTT
TRBV6-1	TRBD1	TRBJ2-4	NA	CASSGQGYKNIQYF	TGTGCCAGCAGTGGACAGGGTTACAAAAACATTCAGTACTTC
TRBV11-2	NA	TRBJ2-7	NA	CASSLSGLANYEQYF	TGTGCCAGCAGCTTATCGGGACTTGCCAACTACGAGCAGTACTTC
TRBV19	NA	TRBJ1-5	NA	CASSIVPAQPQHF	TGTGCCAGTAGTATAGTCCCAGCCCAGCCGCAGCATTTT
TRBV2	NA	TRBJ1-6	NA	CASSISIGARSPLHF	TGTGCCAGCAGCATAAGTATCGGCGCTCGGTCACCCCTCCACTTT
TRBV30	NA	TRBJ1-4	NA	CAWGQETGTNEKLFF	TGTGCCTGGGGCCAGGAAACAGGGACTAATGAAAAACTGTTTTTT
TRBV5-6	NA	TRBJ2-3	NA	CASSWDREAGGYF	TGTGCCAGCAGCTGGGACAGAGAAGCCGGGGGGTATTTT
TRBV6-5	NA	TRBJ1-2	few	CASRNQVHYGYTF	TGTGCCAGCAGAAATCAGGTGCACTATGGCTACACCTTC
TRBV27	NA	TRBJ2-2	once	CASTSQLVTGELFF	TGTGCCAGCACTAGTCAGTTGGTGACCGGGGAGCTGTTTTTT
TRBV6-6	TRBD1	TRBJ2-3	NA	CASSLTGQGSDTQYF	TGTGCCAGCAGTCTTACCGGACAGGGGTCGGATACGCAGTATTTT
TRBV6-1	NA	TRBJ1-2	NA	CASRPPGFKDGYTF	TGTGCCAGCAGGCCCCCCGGGTTTAAGGATGGCTACACCTTC
TRBV7-9	NA	TRBJ1-5	NA	CASSLMGNSNQPQHF	TGTGCCAGCAGCTTAATGGGTAATAGCAATCAGCCCCAGCATTTT
TRBV18	NA	TRBJ1-5	NA	CASSSVEGRQPQHF	TGTGCCAGCTCATCAGTGGAAGGGCGACAGCCCCAGCATTTT
TRBV5-1	NA	TRBJ2-7	NA	CASSLAKLQDHYEQYF	TGCGCCAGCAGCTTGGCCAAGTTACAGGATCACTACGAGCAGTACTTC
TRBV28	TRBD2	TRBJ2-7	NA	CAGQRGFSYEQYF	TGTGCCGGCCAGCGGGGTTTCTCCTACGAGCAGTACTTC
TRBV2	TRBD2	TRBJ2-7	NA	CASRTSGSHEQYF	TGTGCCAGCAGGACCAGCGGGAGCCACGAGCAGTACTTC
TRBV7-9	NA	TRBJ1-1	NA	CASSAQGWNTEAFF	TGTGCCAGCAGCGCACAGGGATGGAACACTGAAGCTTTCTTT
TRBV6-1	TRBD1	TRBJ2-7	NA	CASRDRGVDEQYF	TGTGCCAGCCGCGACAGGGGAGTCGACGAGCAGTACTTC
TRBV19	NA	TRBJ1-1	NA	CASSPPEGINTEAFF	TGTGCCAGTAGTCCTCCGGAGGGTATCAACACTGAAGCTTTCTTT
TRBV6-1	TRBD1	TRBJ2-5	NA	CASSEQSGGPKTQYF	TGTGCCAGCAGTGAACAGTCAGGGGGCCCGAAGACCCAGTACTTC
TRBV7-2	NA	TRBJ1-1	NA	CASSQTPNTEAFF	TGTGCCAGCAGCCAAACACCGAACACTGAAGCTTTCTTT
TRBV6-6	TRBD2	TRBJ2-1	NA	CASSYPSGTSYNEQFF	TGTGCCAGCAGTTATCCTAGCGGGACCTCCTACAATGAGCAGTTCTTC
TRBV19	NA	TRBJ1-4	NA	CASSPRTAATNEKLFF	TGTGCCAGTAGTCCCCGGACGGCCGCAACTAATGAAAAACTGTTTTTT